This TCR beta chain was found in a study of blood T cell repertoires in COVID-19. Some clones are missing from TCRdb's copy, which holds only in-frame ones; the method was immunoSEQ multiplex PCR. The sample shows 60,000 or so clones, nearly 90% of them seen only once. The clonotype was recovered from a man aged 55 to 70 with active COVID-19. The sequenced sample consisted of peripheral blood.

CDR3 residues: CATSRGGQGTNEQFF. The CDR3 bases are TGTGCCACCAGCAGAGGGGGACAGGGGACCAATGAGCAGTTCTTC. The V and J genes are TRBV15 and TRBJ2-1; TRBD1 matches at 10 bases. The CDR3 consists of 15 residues. Germline CDR1 reads LNHNV; CDR2 reads YYDKDF (reference sequence). Trimming removed 1 base from V and 6 bases from J; junction bases left unmatched: 3.